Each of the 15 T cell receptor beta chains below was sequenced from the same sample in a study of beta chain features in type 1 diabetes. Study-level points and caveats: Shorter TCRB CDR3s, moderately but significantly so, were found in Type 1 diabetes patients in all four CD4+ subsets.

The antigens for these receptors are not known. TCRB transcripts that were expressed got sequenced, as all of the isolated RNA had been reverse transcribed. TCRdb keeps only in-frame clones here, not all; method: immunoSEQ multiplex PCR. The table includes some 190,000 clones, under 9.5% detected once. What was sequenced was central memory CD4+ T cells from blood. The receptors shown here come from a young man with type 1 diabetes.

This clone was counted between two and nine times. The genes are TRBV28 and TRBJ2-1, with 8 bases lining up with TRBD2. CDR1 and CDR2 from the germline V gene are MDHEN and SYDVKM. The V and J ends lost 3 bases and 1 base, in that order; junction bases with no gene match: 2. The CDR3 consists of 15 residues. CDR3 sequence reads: CASSFRGGSYNEQFF. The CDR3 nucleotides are TGTGCCAGCAGTTTCCGGGGGGGATCCTACAATGAGCAGTTCTTC.

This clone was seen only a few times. The CDR3 is CASSSDRVNSPLHF. Here the CDR3 DNA reads TGTGCCAGCAGCTCGGACAGAGTAAACTCACCCCTCCACTTT. This chain joins TRBV6-6 and TRBJ1-6; maybe TRBD1 (6 bases). The CDR3 contains 14 residues. V was pared by 6 bases and J by 10 bases, with 16 bases between. Germline CDR1 reads MNHNY; CDR2 reads SVGAGI (reference sequence).

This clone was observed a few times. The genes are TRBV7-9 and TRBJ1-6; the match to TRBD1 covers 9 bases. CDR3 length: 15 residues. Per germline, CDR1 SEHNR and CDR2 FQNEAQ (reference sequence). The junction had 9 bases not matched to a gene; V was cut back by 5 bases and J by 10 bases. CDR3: CASSPQGQGFSPLHF. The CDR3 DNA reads TGTGCCAGCAGCCCCCAGGGACAGGGCTTCTCACCCCTCCACTTT.

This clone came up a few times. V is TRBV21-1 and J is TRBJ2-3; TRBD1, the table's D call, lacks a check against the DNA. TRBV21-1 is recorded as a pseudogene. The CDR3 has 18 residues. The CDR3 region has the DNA TGTGCCAGCAGCCGCAGGGTTTCCGGACATGATAACACAGATACGCAGTATTTT. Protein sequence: CASSRRVSGHDNTDTQYF.

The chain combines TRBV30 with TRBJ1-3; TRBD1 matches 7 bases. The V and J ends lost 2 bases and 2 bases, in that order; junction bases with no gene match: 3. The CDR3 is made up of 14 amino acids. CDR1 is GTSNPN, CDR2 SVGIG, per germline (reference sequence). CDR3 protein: CAWSRDSAGNTIYF. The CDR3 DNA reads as TGTGCCTGGAGTAGGGACAGTGCTGGAAACACCATATATTTT. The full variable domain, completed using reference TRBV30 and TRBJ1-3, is SQTIHQWPATLVQPVGSPLSLECTVEGTSNPNLYWYRQAAGRGLQLLFYSVGIGQISSEVPQNLSASRPQDRQFILSSKKLLLSDSGFYLCAWSRDSAGNTIYFGEGSWLTVV.

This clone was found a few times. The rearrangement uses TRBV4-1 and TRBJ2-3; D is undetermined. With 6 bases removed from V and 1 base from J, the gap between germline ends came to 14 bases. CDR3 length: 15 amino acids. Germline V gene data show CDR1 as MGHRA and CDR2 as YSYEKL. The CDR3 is CASRRGIGGTDTQYF. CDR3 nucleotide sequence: TGCGCCAGCAGGCGTGGAATTGGAGGCACAGATACGCAGTATTTT.

The CDR3 DNA is TGTGCCAGCTCAAGGGACAGGGGGACCGAAAAACTGTTTTTT. The encoded protein is CASSRDRGTEKLFF. The gene calls are TRBV18 and TRBJ1-4; 11 bases map to TRBD1. CDR1 is KGHSH and CDR2 is LQKENI in the germline V gene. The CDR3 is 14 amino acids. The V segment lost 5 bases and the J segment 8 bases; nucleotides outside the gene matches: 4.

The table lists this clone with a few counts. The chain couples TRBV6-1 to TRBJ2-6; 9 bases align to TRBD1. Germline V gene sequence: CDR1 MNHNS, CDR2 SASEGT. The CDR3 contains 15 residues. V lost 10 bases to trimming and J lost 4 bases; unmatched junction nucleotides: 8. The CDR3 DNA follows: TGTGCCACCATAACAGGGGGCGAAGGGGCCAACGTCCTGACTTTC. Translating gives CATITGGEGANVLTF.

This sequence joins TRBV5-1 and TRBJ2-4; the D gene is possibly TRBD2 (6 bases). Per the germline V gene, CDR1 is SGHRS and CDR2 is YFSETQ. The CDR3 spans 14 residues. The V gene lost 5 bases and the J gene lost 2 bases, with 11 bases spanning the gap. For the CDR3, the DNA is TGCGCCAGCAGGATCGGGACTTCCAAAAACATTCAGTACTTC. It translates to CASRIGTSKNIQYF.

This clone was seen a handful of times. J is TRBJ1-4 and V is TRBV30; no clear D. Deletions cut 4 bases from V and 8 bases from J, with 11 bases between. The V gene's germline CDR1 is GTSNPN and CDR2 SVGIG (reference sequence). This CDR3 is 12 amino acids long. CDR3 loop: CAWTSGGEKLFF. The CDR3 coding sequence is TGTGCCTGGACATCAGGTGGAGAAAAACTGTTTTTT.

CDR3 sequence reads: CASSPGPEGLAAQEQYF. The CDR3, as DNA: TGTGCCAGCAGCCCGGGGCCCGAGGGACTAGCGGCGCAGGAGCAGTACTTC. The chain recombines TRBV4-2 with TRBJ2-7, with TRBD2 identical over 11 bases. In germline, CDR1 is LGHNA, CDR2 YNFKEQ. CDR3 length: 17 residues. V trimming: 4 bases; J trimming: 7 bases; junction bases outside the gene matches: 15.

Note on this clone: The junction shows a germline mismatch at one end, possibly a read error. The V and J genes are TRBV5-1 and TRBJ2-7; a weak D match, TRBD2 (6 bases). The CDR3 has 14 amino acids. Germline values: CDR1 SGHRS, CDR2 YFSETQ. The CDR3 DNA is TGCGCCAGCAGCCTAGGTGGTAGCGGAGGAGCCGGGAACTTC. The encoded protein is CASSLGGSGGAGNF.

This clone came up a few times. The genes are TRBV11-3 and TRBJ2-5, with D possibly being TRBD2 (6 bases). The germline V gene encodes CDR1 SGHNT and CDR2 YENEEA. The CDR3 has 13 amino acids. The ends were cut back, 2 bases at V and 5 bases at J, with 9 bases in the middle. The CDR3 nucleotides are TGTGCCAGCAGCTTACCGGGGGAGGAGACCCAGTACTTC. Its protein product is CASSLPGEETQYF.

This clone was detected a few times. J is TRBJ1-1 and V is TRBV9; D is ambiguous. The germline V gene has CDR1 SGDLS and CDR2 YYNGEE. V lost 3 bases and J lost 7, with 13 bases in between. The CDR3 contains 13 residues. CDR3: CASSARDPGEAFF. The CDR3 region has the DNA TGTGCCAGCAGCGCCCGGGATCCGGGTGAAGCTTTCTTT.

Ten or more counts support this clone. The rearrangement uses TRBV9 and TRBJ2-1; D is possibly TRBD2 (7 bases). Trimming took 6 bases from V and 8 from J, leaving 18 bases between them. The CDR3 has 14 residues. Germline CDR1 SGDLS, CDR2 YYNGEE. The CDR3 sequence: CASNRRGAEDEQFF. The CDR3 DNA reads TGTGCCAGCAACCGTCGGGGGGCTGAGGATGAGCAGTTCTTC.